The next 9 T cell receptor beta chains were all read from a single sample in a study of T cells in Graves' hyperthyroidism and ophthalmopathy. RNA transcripts yielded amplified TCR beta CDR3 regions. The TCR CDR3 first-round RT-PCR relied on the HTBI primer set. MiXCR was run by TCRdb on the multiplex PCR reads, yielding one entry per CDR3 protein. This sample has about 570,000 distinct CDR3 sequences; about 45% occur once, and the top ten carry 19%. The material sequenced was peripheral blood or thyroid tissue (not recorded which). These receptors originate from an adult woman with Graves' disease, either hyperthyroidism or ophthalmopathy (not recorded which).

This clonotype was detected ten times or more. This sequence joins TRBV12-3 or TRBV12-4 and TRBJ1-5, with D unclear. V lost 6 bases and J lost 0, with 6 bases in between. The CDR3 runs 13 residues. CDR3: CASSWYSNQPQHF. Written as DNA, the CDR3 is TGTGCCAGCAGCTGGTATAGCAATCAGCCCCAGCATTTT.

The V gene is TRBV29-1, the J gene TRBJ1-4; D uncertain. Germline CDR1 SQVTM, CDR2 ANQGSEA. The CDR3 covers 13 residues. Deletions cut 4 bases from V and 3 bases from J, with 9 bases between. The CDR3 protein is CSVVASSNEKLFF. The CDR3, as DNA: TGCAGCGTTGTGGCCAGTTCTAATGAAAAACTGTTTTTT.

The V and J genes are TRBV19 and TRBJ1-5, with 7 bases matching TRBD1. The CDR3 contains 16 residues. Germline values: CDR1 LNHDA, CDR2 SQIVND (reference sequence). V shed 6 bases, J shed 4 bases, and the junction held 12 bases outside the gene matches. The CDR3 reads CASSTGGDSSNQPQHF. The CDR3 coding sequence is TGTGCCAGTAGCACGGGGGGGGACAGCTCTAATCAGCCCCAGCATTTT.

This clonotype was seen ten or more times. The V gene is TRBV5-1, the J gene TRBJ2-2; tentative D call: TRBD1 (6 bases). The germline V gene encodes CDR1 SGHRS and CDR2 YFSETQ. The CDR3 consists of 16 residues. The V gene lost 0 bases and the J gene lost 6 bases, with 15 bases spanning the gap. CDR3 DNA: TGCGCCAGCAGCTTGGAGGGGACACGATACGCCGGGGAGCTGTTTTTT. It specifies CASSLEGTRYAGELFF. Combining the CDR3 with reference TRBV5-1 and TRBJ2-2 gives the whole variable domain KAGVTQTPRYLIKTRGQQVTLSCSPISGHRSVSWYQQTPGQGLQFLFEYFSETQRNKGNFPGRFSGRQFSNSRSEMNVSTLELGDSALYLCASSLEGTRYAGELFFGEGSRLTVL.

This clonotype was counted once. CDR3 sequence: CASSYLGTGNWETQYF. Written as DNA, the CDR3 is TGTGCCAGCAGTTATTTGGGAACAGGGAACTGGGAGACCCAGTACTTC. The V and J genes are TRBV6-1 and TRBJ2-5; a weak D match, TRBD1 (6 bases). Germline lookup yields CDR1 MNHNS and CDR2 SASEGT. V was cut by 5 bases and J by 5 bases, with 21 bases left in between. The CDR3 consists of 16 residues.

There are a few counts of this clonotype. This chain links TRBV2 with TRBJ1-2, with D tentatively TRBD1 (5 bases). The CDR3 spans 12 residues. Germline loops: CDR1 SNHLY, CDR2 FYNNEI. V shed 6 bases and J shed 8 bases, with 13 bases lying between them. This CDR3 reads CASRGVAGGYTF. The CDR3, as DNA: TGTGCCAGCAGAGGGGTTGCGGGGGGCTACACCTTC.

The chain couples TRBV14 to TRBJ1-2; tentatively, D is TRBD1 (5 bases). Germline-derived CDR1 and CDR2 are SGHDN and FVKESK. The CDR3 has 15 residues. The germline V and J ends were trimmed by 3 bases and 7 bases, with 18 bases remaining between them. CDR3 coding DNA: TGTGCCAGCAGCCATGTGGGACTAAGGGGTGGTGGCTACACCTTC. Its translation: CASSHVGLRGGGYTF.

This clonotype was seen many times. The J gene is TRBJ1-5, the V gene TRBV12-3 or TRBV12-4; 7 bases are shared with TRBD1. V lost 5 bases and J lost 0; bases outside the gene matches: 10. The CDR3 totals 17 residues. This chain's CDR3 is CASSIGGQSYSNQPQHF. Here the CDR3 DNA reads TGTGCCAGCAGTATAGGGGGACAGTCATATAGCAATCAGCCCCAGCATTTT.

In regard to this clonotype: The CDR3 carries no conserved terminal phenylalanine or tryptophan, so it likely arises from a read error. In DNA form, the CDR3 reads TGCGCCAGCAGCCTAGGCGGATGGAGCTCCTACGAGCAGTACCTC. Amino acids: CASSLGGWSSYEQYL. The chain links TRBV5-1 to TRBJ2-7; D unclear. The CDR3 length is 15 residues. Trimming left V 4 bases short and J 0 bases short, with 14 bases between. From germline, CDR1 is SGHRS and CDR2 YFSETQ.